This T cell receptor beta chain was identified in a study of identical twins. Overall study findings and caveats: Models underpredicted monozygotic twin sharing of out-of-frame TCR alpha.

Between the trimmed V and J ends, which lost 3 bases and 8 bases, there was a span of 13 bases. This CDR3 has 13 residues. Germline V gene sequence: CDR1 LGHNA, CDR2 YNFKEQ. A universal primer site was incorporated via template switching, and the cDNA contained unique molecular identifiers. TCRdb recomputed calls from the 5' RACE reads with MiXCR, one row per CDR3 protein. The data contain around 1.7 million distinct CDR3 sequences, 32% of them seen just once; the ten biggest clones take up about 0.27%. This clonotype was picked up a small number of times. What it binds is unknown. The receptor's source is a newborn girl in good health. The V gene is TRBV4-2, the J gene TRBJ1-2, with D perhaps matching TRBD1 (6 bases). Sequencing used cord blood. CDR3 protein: CASSQLGGYGYTF. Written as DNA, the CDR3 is TGTGCCAGCAGCCAGCTCGGGGGCTACGGCTACACCTTC.